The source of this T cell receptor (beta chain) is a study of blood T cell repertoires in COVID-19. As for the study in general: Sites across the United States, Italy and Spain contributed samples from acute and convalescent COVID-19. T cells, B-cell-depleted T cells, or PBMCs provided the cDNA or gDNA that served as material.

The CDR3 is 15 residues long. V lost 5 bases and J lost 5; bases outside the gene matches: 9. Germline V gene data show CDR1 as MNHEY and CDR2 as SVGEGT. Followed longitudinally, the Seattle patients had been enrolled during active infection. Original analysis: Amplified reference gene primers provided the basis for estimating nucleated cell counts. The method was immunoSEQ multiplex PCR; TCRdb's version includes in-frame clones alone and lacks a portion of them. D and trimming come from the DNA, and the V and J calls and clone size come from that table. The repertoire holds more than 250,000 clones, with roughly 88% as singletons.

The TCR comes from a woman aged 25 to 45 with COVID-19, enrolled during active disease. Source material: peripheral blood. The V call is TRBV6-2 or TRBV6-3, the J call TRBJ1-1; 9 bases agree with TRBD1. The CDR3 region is CASSLEGTGKTEAFF. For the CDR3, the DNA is TGTGCCAGCAGTCTGGAGGGGACAGGGAAGACTGAAGCTTTCTTT.